This TCR beta chain was sequenced for a study of cytotoxic CD8 clonotypes in ibrutinib-treated CLL (TCRdb year 2021). Study-wide context: In this cohort, approximately 15 patients were treatment-naive and about a dozen were relapsed/refractory, while around 18 had unmutated IGHV. Cryopreserved peripheral blood mononuclear cells were obtained prior to treatment, at the time of response, and at either disease progression or sustained remission. Response samples were taken after a median of 12 months on treatment, ranging from 6 to 36 months. On average, each sample yielded 255,043 productive templates and over 90,000 productive rearrangements. Longitudinal samples were obtainable from about 30% of the roughly 90 participants in the trial. Responses were partial in about 25 patients and complete in 2; after median around 66 months follow-up, approximately 15 stayed in remission and about 12 progressed. All remission and progressive disease samples were collected while patients were still receiving ibrutinib.

In the case of this clone: Its target antigen remains unknown. No much larger clone exists at a distance of one base, and base qualities are not known.

Each clonotype received, on average, around 10x coverage in deep resolution sequencing performed on a MiSeq, where the target depth lay between 1 in 1 million and 1 in 200,000 T cells. The immunoSEQ hsTCRB Kit was used to generate TCR beta libraries. In the original analysis: ImmunoSEQ Data Assistant and ImmunoSEQ Analyzer were used for data analysis, and V, D and J genes were assigned according to IMGT definitions. Clonality, which ranges from 0 to 1, was calculated by subtracting the normalized Shannon entropy of productive rearrangement frequencies from one. Public clonotype analysis was restricted to overrepresented clonotypes comprising at least 0.05% of each patient's repertoire. Approximately 12 age-matched healthy donor repertoires from immuneACCESS were used as controls for clonality. TCRdb stores this immuneACCESS table with in-frame sequences only. Part of the clones is absent; in the studies checked, under half of the shortfall reflects unresolved V genes, and no reason is known for the rest. V and J calls plus clone size are reproduced from that table; the DNA served to infer D and trimming. Across this sample there are 200,000 or so clones, with approximately 70% seen only once. Roughly 6.4% of the sample comes from the top ten.

For CDR1 and CDR2, the germline V gene lists SGDLS and YYNGEE. Including the terminal cysteine and phenylalanine, the CDR3 comprises 16 residues. This entry keeps only the CDR3 DNA: 48 bases, framed from base 1. V is reduced by 0 bases and J by 2 bases, leaving a spacing of 11 bases between them. The sample's time point label, decoded: 12 months on ibrutinib. For TCR beta library preparation, roughly 2 micrograms of genomic DNA were extracted from the cryopreserved PBMCs. Longitudinal blood samples from CLL patients on ibrutinib monotherapy were analyzed using high-throughput TCR beta sequencing. The patients were enrolled in a single-center, open-label phase 2 trial of ibrutinib monotherapy. The paper as a whole reports these results and caveats: Public clonotypes were found to be uncommon and were observed to contract or remain stable during treatment; the increase in clonality was shown to reflect expansion of private clonotypes at ibrutinib response. At baseline, clonality was higher than in age-matched healthy donors and showed a strong correlation with circulating CD8+ T-cell counts. Clonality rose at ibrutinib response, remained stable during sustained remission, and dropped back toward baseline at progression. Lymph node repertoires were not examined, and the timing of sampling was not matched between patients in sustained remission and those whose disease progressed.

The origin of this receptor is a human donor with chronic lymphocytic leukemia. Sequenced here: PBMCs, sampled after 12 months of ibrutinib treatment. The chain is encoded by TRBV9 joined to TRBJ1-4, and the D gene may be TRBD1, 6 bases matching. The base sequence is TGTGCCAGCAGCGTAGGGTGGGGGGGCACTAATGAAAAACTGTTTTTT. It translates to CASSVGWGGTNEKLFF.